In this sample, the clone carrying this T cell receptor beta chain turned up once. Its specificity is not known. Its ends do not fully match the called genes, so a read error is possible. This entry belongs to a study of T cells in Graves' hyperthyroidism and ophthalmopathy. Amplification yielded TCR beta CDR3 regions, with RNA transcripts as the source. During a first-round RT-PCR of the TCR CDR3, the HTBI primer set was used. TCRdb independently ran MiXCR on the multiplex PCR reads; one entry per CDR3 protein. The profile shows about half a million distinct CDR3 sequences, roughly 21% of them singletons. Study conclusions and caveats: In blood, most of the thyroid clonotypes expanded above 0.001 were also present.

The CDR3 has 12 residues. The germline CDR1 and CDR2 sequences are SGHRS and YFSETQ. Sequenced material: blood. The clonotype comes from a man aged 35-49 years with Graves' ophthalmopathy. V is TRBV5-1 and J is TRBJ2-1; D is unclear. In DNA form, the CDR3 reads TGTGCCAGCAGCCTGTCGTTGGGTGAGCAGTTCTTC. This gives the protein CASSLSLGEQFF.